Listed here are 26 T cell receptor beta chains from one sample, sequenced in a study of blood T cell repertoires in COVID-19. Libraries were prepared by immunoSEQ multiplex PCR; TCRdb keeps only in-frame clonotypes and omits some of them. The table shows 85,000 to 100,000 clones, with 65% to 90% occurring only once. The sample consisted of peripheral blood. The origin of the receptors is a man in his sixties with acute or convalescent COVID-19.

The chain employs TRBV7-7 and TRBJ2-1; the match to TRBD2 covers 11 bases. Per germline, CDR1 SSHAT and CDR2 FNYEAQ (reference sequence). This CDR3 is built from 15 residues. The V gene end was trimmed by 4 bases and the J gene end by 6 bases; junction bases not matched to a gene: 5. CDR3 region: CASSSVAGGANEQFF. The CDR3 DNA sequence: TGTGCCAGCAGCTCAGTAGCGGGAGGGGCCAATGAGCAGTTCTTC.

This clone was recorded a few times. The V call is TRBV5-4, the J call TRBJ1-1; 9 nucleotides line up with TRBD1. CDR3 length equals 13 residues. From germline, CDR1 is SGHNT and CDR2 YYREEE (reference sequence). The V segment lost 4 bases and the J segment 11 bases; nucleotides outside the gene matches: 9. The CDR3 region is CASSPGQGRVAFF. The CDR3 nucleotides read TGTGCCAGCAGCCCTGGACAGGGGAGAGTGGCTTTCTTT. The entire variable domain, with the rest obtained from reference TRBV5-4 and TRBJ1-1, is as follows: ETGVTQSPTHLIKTRGQQVTLRCSSQSGHNTVSWYQQALGQGPQFIFQYYREEENGRGNFPPRFSGLQFPNYSSELNVNALELDDSALYLCASSPGQGRVAFFGQGTRLTVV.

V gene TRBV6-5 combines with J gene TRBJ2-7, with D uncertain. Trimming pared 5 bases from V and 7 bases from J, leaving 18 bases between. This CDR3 has 14 amino acids. Per germline, CDR1 MNHEY and CDR2 SVGAGI. CDR3 nucleotide sequence: TGTGCCAGCAGTCCCAGGCAGGCCCTGAGTGAGCAGTACTTC. Its protein is CASSPRQALSEQYF.

The chain joins TRBV7-3 to TRBJ2-1; TRBD2 matches 7 bases. The length of the CDR3 is 14 residues. V lost 8 bases, J lost 9 bases, and 13 bases stayed unmatched. Germline-derived CDR1 and CDR2 are SGHTA and FQGTGA. CDR3 sequence (DNA): TGTGCCAGCTCTGGCGGGAGTGTCGGAGGTGAGCAGTTCTTC. Its translation is CASSGGSVGGEQFF.

This clone was observed once. This rearrangement joins TRBV6-7 to TRBJ2-1; a weak D match, TRBD2 (5 bases). TRBV6-7 is an ORF for which the function is uncertain. The V gene lost 5 bases and the J gene lost 4 bases, with 15 bases spanning the gap. This CDR3 is built from 15 residues. In nucleotides, the CDR3 is TGTGCCAGCAGTAAAGCGGCAAGAAAATACAATGAGCAGTTCTTC. Translation: CASSKAARKYNEQFF.

The CDR3 coding sequence is TGTGCCAGCAGCGCCGACAGGGTTCCGTATTTT. The encoded protein is CASSADRVPYF. J is TRBJ2-3 and V is TRBV7-2; 7 nucleotides line up with TRBD1. Germline V gives CDR1 SGHTA, CDR2 FQGNSA. V shed 5 bases and J 14 bases; nucleotides not matched to a gene: 7. CDR3 length: 11 residues.

The chain is built from TRBV24-1 and TRBJ2-1, with D possibly TRBD2 on 6 matching bases. The CDR3 contains 12 residues. Germline CDR1 KGHDR, CDR2 SFDVKD. The germline V and J ends were trimmed by 7 bases and 8 bases, with 11 bases remaining between them. Here the CDR3 reads CATRTRGDEQFF. CDR3 sequence (DNA): TGTGCCACCAGGACCCGCGGGGATGAGCAGTTCTTC.

This chain links TRBV20-1 with TRBJ2-5; D gene ambiguous. Trimming shortened V by 3 bases and J by 0 bases, and 8 bases separated the two germline ends. Germline V gene sequence: CDR1 DFQATT, CDR2 SNEGSKA (reference sequence). The CDR3 runs to 13 residues. CDR3 in amino acids: CSASPDNQETQYF. CDR3 sequence (DNA): TGCAGTGCTAGTCCCGACAACCAAGAGACCCAGTACTTC.

The CDR3 sequence is CAWSRGSGETQYF. For the CDR3, the DNA is TGTGCCTGGAGTCGAGGGAGCGGGGAGACCCAGTACTTC. The gene calls are TRBV30 and TRBJ2-5, with TRBD2 as a possible D gene (6 bases). The germline CDR1 and CDR2 sequences are GTSNPN and SVGIG (reference sequence). V was clipped by 2 bases and J by 5 bases, with 12 bases between them. There are 13 residues in the CDR3.

The chain combines TRBV7-9 with TRBJ1-4; 7 nucleotides line up with TRBD1. The germline gives CDR1 SEHNR, CDR2 FQNEAQ (reference sequence). The CDR3 loop spans 15 amino acids. The trim removed 5 bases at V and 8 bases at J, leaving 11 bases unmatched. CDR3 protein: CASSDLTGSVEKLFF. CDR3 sequence (DNA): TGTGCCAGCAGCGACCTGACAGGGTCTGTGGAAAAACTGTTTTTT.

The chain is built from TRBV19 and TRBJ2-4, with unresolved D. CDR3 length: 14 residues. Trimming took 7 bases from V and 6 from J, leaving 16 bases between them. Germline CDR1 LNHDA, CDR2 SQIVND (reference sequence). CDR3 sequence: CASTPSMSGNIQYF. CDR3 bases: TGTGCCAGTACCCCAAGCATGTCGGGAAACATTCAGTACTTC.

The rearrangement links TRBV29-1 to TRBJ1-2, with 8 bases lining up with TRBD1. CDR1 is SQVTM, CDR2 ANQGSEA, per germline. J gave up 4 bases and V 4 bases, and 11 bases lay outside the gene matches. This CDR3 has 15 residues. The CDR3: CSVVLPDRGVYGYTF. In DNA, the CDR3 is TGCAGCGTTGTCCTACCAGACAGGGGCGTCTATGGCTACACCTTC.

The V gene is TRBV19, the J gene TRBJ2-2, with D perhaps TRBD1 (5 bases). The CDR3 runs to 16 residues. Looked up from germline, CDR1 is LNHDA and CDR2 is SQIVND (reference sequence). The V gene lost 7 bases and the J gene lost 4 bases, with 19 bases spanning the gap. The CDR3 bases are TGTGCCAGTAAATCACAGGCCATATTGCCCACCGGGGAGCTGTTTTTT. This codes for CASKSQAILPTGELFF.

This clone showed up just a few times. This rearrangement joins TRBV29-1 to TRBJ1-2; maybe TRBD1 (5 bases). The germline gives CDR1 SQVTM, CDR2 ANQGSEA. V lost 8 bases to trimming and J lost 8 bases, with 18 bases between them. CDR3 length: 12 residues. In nucleotides, the CDR3 is TGCAGCTCTTCGGACAACCGTGAAGGCTACACCTTC. Translated: CSSSDNREGYTF. The full variable domain, rest sourced from reference TRBV29-1 and TRBJ1-2, is SAVISQKPSRDICQRGTSLTIQCQVDSQVTMMFWYRQQPGQSLTLIATANQGSEATYESGFVIDKFPISRPNLTFSTLTVSNMSPEDSSIYLCSSSDNREGYTFGSGTRLTVV.

The J gene is TRBJ2-7, the V gene TRBV4-1; 8 nucleotides agree with TRBD1. The germline V gene encodes CDR1 MGHRA and CDR2 YSYEKL. CDR3 length equals 14 residues. V trimming: 0 bases; J trimming: 4 bases; junction bases outside the gene matches: 2. DNA of the CDR3: TGCGCCAGCAGCCAAGACAGGGGGCCGTACGAGCAGTACTTC. The encoded protein is CASSQDRGPYEQYF.

The chain has TRBV9 and TRBJ1-1; 7 bases align to TRBD1. V lost 3 bases, J lost 1 base, and 9 bases stayed unmatched. The CDR3 contains 16 residues. Germline assignment: CDR1 SGDLS and CDR2 YYNGEE. CDR3 amino acids: CASSGQGRGGNTEAFF. DNA for the CDR3: TGTGCCAGCAGCGGACAGGGTAGAGGGGGGAACACTGAAGCTTTCTTT. Based on the CDR3 plus reference TRBV9 and TRBJ1-1, the full variable domain is DSGVTQTPKHLITATGQRVTLRCSPRSGDLSVYWYQQSLDQGLQFLIQYYNGEERAKGNILERFSAQQFPDLHSELNLSSLELGDSALYFCASSGQGRGGNTEAFFGQGTRLTVV.

A single count supports this clone. The chain couples TRBV5-5 to TRBJ2-7, with D possibly matching TRBD1 (6 bases). Between the trimmed V and J ends, which lost 2 bases and 4 bases, there was a span of 16 bases. Per germline, CDR1 SGHKS and CDR2 YYEKEE (reference sequence). This CDR3 comprises 15 residues. The CDR3 here is CASSLLLQGPYEQYF. CDR3 bases: TGTGCCAGCAGCTTACTACTACAGGGACCTTACGAGCAGTACTTC.

The rearrangement links TRBV19 to TRBJ1-1; D is uncertain. This CDR3 has 14 residues. Germline CDR1 is LNHDA and CDR2 is SQIVND (reference sequence). The germline V and J ends were trimmed by 3 bases and 5 bases, with 13 bases remaining between them. The CDR3 is CASSILRTGTEAFF. The CDR3 DNA follows: TGTGCCAGTAGTATCCTTCGCACGGGGACTGAAGCTTTCTTT. The full variable domain, rest sourced from reference TRBV19 and TRBJ1-1, is DGGITQSPKYLFRKEGQNVTLSCEQNLNHDAMYWYRQDPGQGLRLIYYSQIVNDFQKGDIAEGYSVSREKKESFPLTVTSAQKNPTAFYLCASSILRTGTEAFFGQGTRLTVV.

This chain links TRBV6-5 with TRBJ1-4, with 8 bases identical to TRBD1. CDR3 length equals 12 residues. Trimming removed 10 bases from V and 10 bases from J; junction bases left unmatched: 8. Germline V CDR1 and CDR2: MNHEY, SVGAGI. The CDR3, as DNA: TGTGCCACCGGACAGGGATGGGGAAAACTGTTTTTT. It is translated as CATGQGWGKLFF.

The chain employs TRBV4-1 and TRBJ2-3, with D maybe TRBD2 (5 bases). The CDR3 consists of 17 residues. Trimming took off 0 bases at V and 2 bases at J, with 15 bases between the two ends. Germline CDR1 MGHRA, CDR2 YSYEKL. The CDR3 protein is CASSQDGGGSLTDTQYF. The CDR3 coding sequence is TGCGCCAGCAGCCAAGACGGAGGCGGAAGTCTCACAGATACGCAGTATTTT.

V is TRBV30 and J is TRBJ1-2; no clear D. V lost 0 bases to trimming and J lost 7 bases, with 12 bases between them. The CDR3 totals 13 residues. Germline V gene data show CDR1 as GTSNPN and CDR2 as SVGIG (reference sequence). The CDR3 spells CAWSVSVAGGYTF. The CDR3 nucleotides are TGTGCCTGGAGTGTATCGGTGGCGGGTGGCTACACCTTC. The whole variable domain, remainder taken from reference TRBV30 and TRBJ1-2, is SQTIHQWPATLVQPVGSPLSLECTVEGTSNPNLYWYRQAAGRGLQLLFYSVGIGQISSEVPQNLSASRPQDRQFILSSKKLLLSDSGFYLCAWSVSVAGGYTFGSGTRLTVV.

The chain carries TRBV11-3 and TRBJ2-3; D might be TRBD1 (6 bases). The germline CDR1 and CDR2 sequences are SGHNT and YENEEA. Trimming pared 5 bases from V and 1 base from J, leaving 10 bases between. This CDR3 region has 14 residues. The CDR3 sequence is CASSGRQGTDTQYF. The CDR3 DNA reads as TGTGCCAGCAGCGGGAGACAGGGCACAGATACGCAGTATTTT.

This clone came up once. This chain links TRBV6-6 with TRBJ2-5; D may be TRBD1 (7 bases). CDR1 and CDR2 from the germline V gene are MNHNY and SVGAGI (reference sequence). V dropped 6 bases and J dropped 2 bases, with 16 bases sitting between them. This CDR3 region has 15 residues. The CDR3 loop is CASSPIQGGQETQYF. CDR3 nucleotide sequence: TGTGCCAGCAGCCCGATTCAGGGGGGACAAGAGACCCAGTACTTC.

This chain uses TRBV5-4 with TRBJ2-7; unclear D gene. The V end was cut by 0 bases, the J end by 4 bases, with 5 bases between. Germline CDR1 reads SGHNT; CDR2 reads YYREEE (reference sequence). The CDR3 sequence is 12 residues long. The CDR3 nucleotides read TGTGCCAGCAGCTTGGGGCAATACGAGCAGTACTTC. Its protein is CASSLGQYEQYF.

V and J are TRBV9 and TRBJ1-6; possibly TRBD1 for D (5 bases). CDR1 and CDR2 from the germline V gene are SGDLS and YYNGEE. CDR3 length equals 15 residues. With 4 bases removed from V and 10 bases from J, the gap between germline ends came to 18 bases. The CDR3 DNA reads as TGTGCCAGCAGCCCCCCAGGGAATTGGAACTCACCCCTCCACTTT. It codes for CASSPPGNWNSPLHF. Combining the CDR3 with reference TRBV9 and TRBJ1-6 gives the whole variable domain DSGVTQTPKHLITATGQRVTLRCSPRSGDLSVYWYQQSLDQGLQFLIQYYNGEERAKGNILERFSAQQFPDLHSELNLSSLELGDSALYFCASSPPGNWNSPLHFGNGTRLTVT.

The J gene is TRBJ2-1, the V gene TRBV6-5; possibly TRBD1 for D (6 bases). V was pared by 6 bases and J by 0 bases, with 9 bases between. Germline loops: CDR1 MNHEY, CDR2 SVGAGI. The CDR3 runs 14 residues. As DNA, the CDR3 is TGTGCCAGCAGCAGGGGAGTCTCCTACAATGAGCAGTTCTTC. This translates into CASSRGVSYNEQFF.